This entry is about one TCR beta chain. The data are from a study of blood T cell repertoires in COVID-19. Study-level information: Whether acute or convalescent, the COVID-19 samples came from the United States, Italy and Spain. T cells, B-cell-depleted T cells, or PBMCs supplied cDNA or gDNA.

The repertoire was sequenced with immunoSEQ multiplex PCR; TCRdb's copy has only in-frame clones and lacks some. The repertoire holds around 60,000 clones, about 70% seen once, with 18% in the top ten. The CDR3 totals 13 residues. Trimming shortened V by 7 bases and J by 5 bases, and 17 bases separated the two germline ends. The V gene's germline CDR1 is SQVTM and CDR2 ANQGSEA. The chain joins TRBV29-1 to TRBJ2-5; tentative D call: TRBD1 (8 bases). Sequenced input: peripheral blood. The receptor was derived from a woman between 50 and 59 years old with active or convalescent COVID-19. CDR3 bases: TGCAGCGGAAGTCACAGGGGGGGGGAGACCCAGTACTTC. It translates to CSGSHRGGETQYF.